A selection of T cell receptor beta chains follows, all from one sample in a study of blood T cell repertoires in COVID-19. The data were produced by immunoSEQ multiplex PCR, yet TCRdb's version contains in-frame clones alone and is incomplete. Among 100,000 to 110,000 clones listed, 70% to 90% were seen once. The sample consisted of peripheral blood. The receptors originated from a human donor in a cohort sampled during active COVID-19. CDR3s include the opening cysteine and the closing phenylalanine or tryptophan. The order of the fields is CDR3 length, D gene, clone size, V gene, J gene, CDR3 protein, CDR3 DNA. The D gene is left open where the match is weak. Only part of the rows carry a size: once, few, many, or a class if the clone is expanded.

18	NA	NA	TRBV2	TRBJ1-2	CASSYQGFRYGTMDGYTF	TGTGCCAGCAGCTACCAGGGGTTTCGCTATGGGACGATGGATGGCTACACCTTC
14	NA	NA	TRBV5-1	TRBJ2-1	CASSWTFPHNEQFF	TGCGCCAGCAGCTGGACTTTCCCCCACAATGAGCAGTTCTTC
13	NA	NA	TRBV19	TRBJ1-2	CASSPQGRWGYTF	TGTGCCAGTAGTCCACAGGGTAGGTGGGGCTACACCTTC
13	TRBD1	once	TRBV19	TRBJ1-2	CASSTDRGKGYTF	TGTGCCAGTAGTACCGACAGGGGGAAGGGCTACACCTTC
17	TRBD2	NA	TRBV7-2	TRBJ2-4	CASSFASGGVTKNIQYF	TGTGCCAGCAGCTTTGCTAGCGGGGGCGTGACCAAAAACATTCAGTACTTC
17	TRBD2	NA	TRBV5-4	TRBJ2-2	CASSRNTGTSGSGELFF	TGTGCCAGCAGCCGGAACACAGGGACTAGCGGGTCCGGGGAGCTGTTTTTT
21	TRBD2	NA	TRBV7-6	TRBJ2-1	CASSLVGLVGTSGDLYNEQFF	TGTGCCAGCAGCTTAGTTGGTCTCGTGGGAACTAGCGGGGACCTTTACAATGAGCAGTTCTTC
13	NA	NA	TRBV6-6	TRBJ2-7	CASSPEQGREQYF	TGTGCCAGCAGTCCCGAACAGGGGAGGGAGCAGTACTTC
14	NA	NA	TRBV6-5	TRBJ1-3	CASRLTGLENTIYF	TGTGCCAGCAGGCTGACGGGTCTGGAAAACACCATATATTTT
13	NA	NA	TRBV6-6	TRBJ1-5	CASRERSNQPQHF	TGTGCCAGCAGAGAGCGGAGCAATCAGCCCCAGCATTTT
16	NA	NA	TRBV3-1/TRBV3-2	TRBJ1-1	CASSQDAGPLNTEAFF	TGTGCCAGCAGCCAAGACGCTGGCCCCCTGAACACTGAAGCTTTCTTT
17	TRBD2	NA	TRBV5-4	TRBJ2-2	CASSPPGRGRGTGELFF	TGTGCCAGCAGCCCCCCAGGGAGGGGAAGGGGCACCGGGGAGCTGTTTTTT
15	TRBD2	NA	TRBV5-1	TRBJ2-1	CASSLDGLAYNEQFF	TGCGCCAGCAGCTTGGATGGACTAGCGTACAATGAGCAGTTCTTC
14	NA	NA	TRBV5-1	TRBJ1-2	CASSSQATGSSYTF	TGCGCCAGCAGCTCCCAGGCGACAGGTTCCAGCTACACCTTC
16	TRBD2	NA	TRBV11-2	TRBJ2-1	CASSKTGRGAYNEQFF	TGTGCCAGCAGCAAGACTGGGCGGGGGGCCTACAATGAGCAGTTCTTC
15	NA	NA	TRBV7-9	TRBJ2-7	CASSPRGRTSYEQYF	TGTGCCAGCAGCCCCAGAGGGAGGACCTCCTACGAGCAGTACTTC
18	NA	NA	TRBV4-1	TRBJ2-2	CASSQDPKTGLRTGELFF	TGCGCCAGCAGCCAAGACCCCAAAACAGGTCTGCGCACCGGGGAGCTGTTTTTT
13	NA	NA	TRBV7-9	TRBJ1-2	CASSSTGLYGYTF	TGTGCCAGCAGCTCCACAGGGCTTTATGGCTACACCTTC
14	NA	NA	TRBV7-9	TRBJ2-7	CASSLAGLSYEQYF	TGTGCCAGCAGCTTAGCGGGACTCTCCTACGAGCAGTACTTC
17	TRBD2	NA	TRBV11-2	TRBJ2-2	CASSPRGGATNTGELFF	TGTGCCAGCAGCCCCCGCGGGGGGGCTACGAACACCGGGGAGCTGTTTTTT
19	TRBD2	NA	TRBV5-4	TRBJ2-1	CASSLGGTSGGAAYNEQFF	TGTGCCAGCAGCCTAGGTGGGACTAGCGGGGGGGCAGCCTACAATGAGCAGTTCTTC
17	TRBD2	NA	TRBV5-1	TRBJ2-2	CASSGTSGGLNTGELFF	TGCGCCAGCAGCGGTACTAGCGGGGGGCTCAACACCGGGGAGCTGTTTTTT
15	NA	NA	TRBV7-6	TRBJ2-1	CASSPGTLPNNEQFF	TGTGCCAGCAGCCCCGGGACTCTGCCGAACAATGAGCAGTTCTTC
14	NA	few	TRBV19	TRBJ2-7	CASSTGVAAYEQYF	TGTGCCAGTAGTACGGGAGTCGCGGCCTACGAGCAGTACTTC
17	TRBD2	NA	TRBV5-4	TRBJ2-7	CASSPGLAGLTSYEQYF	TGTGCCAGCAGCCCGGGACTAGCGGGGCTGACCTCCTACGAGCAGTACTTC
14	TRBD1	NA	TRBV6-6	TRBJ1-2	CAIASLTGQNGYTF	TGTGCCATCGCTAGCCTGACAGGGCAGAATGGCTACACCTTC
15	TRBD1	NA	TRBV18	TRBJ2-7	CASSQSGQGNHEQYF	TGTGCCAGCTCACAATCGGGACAGGGGAACCACGAGCAGTACTTC
12	NA	NA	TRBV14	TRBJ1-1	CASSQRSRPAFF	TGTGCCAGCAGCCAGAGGTCAAGACCAGCTTTCTTT
16	NA	NA	TRBV9	TRBJ2-2	CASSPRQTGNTGELFF	TGTGCCAGCAGCCCCCGCCAGACAGGGAACACCGGGGAGCTGTTTTTT
15	TRBD1	NA	TRBV7-2	TRBJ2-7	CASSTYRGPLYEQYF	TGTGCCAGCAGCACCTACAGGGGGCCCCTCTACGAGCAGTACTTC
13	NA	few	TRBV5-4	TRBJ2-7	CADAAGPSYEQYF	TGTGCCGATGCGGCAGGGCCTTCCTACGAGCAGTACTTC
16	TRBD2	NA	TRBV10-3	TRBJ2-5	CAISPSRERGSKTQYF	TGTGCCATCAGTCCCTCCAGAGAGCGGGGTTCAAAGACCCAGTACTTC
12	NA	NA	TRBV6-2/TRBV6-3	TRBJ1-5	CASSGANQPQHF	TGTGCCAGCAGTGGGGCTAATCAGCCCCAGCATTTT
15	NA	few	TRBV2	TRBJ2-3	CASSDYGITADTQYF	TGTGCCAGCAGTGATTACGGGATAACGGCAGATACGCAGTATTTT
12	TRBD1	NA	TRBV6-2/TRBV6-3	TRBJ1-1	CASSPRGAEAFF	TGTGCCAGCAGTCCCAGGGGGGCTGAAGCTTTCTTT
18	TRBD1	NA	TRBV15	TRBJ2-2	CATSLTGSGRANTGELFF	TGTGCCACCAGCCTGACAGGGTCAGGAAGAGCGAACACCGGGGAGCTGTTTTTT
20	NA	NA	TRBV21-1	TRBJ1-5	CASSKEGSGTGCVSNQPQHF	TGTGCCAGCAGCAAAGAAGGGTCCGGGACAGGGTGCGTTAGCAATCAGCCCCAGCATTTT
16	NA	NA	TRBV28	TRBJ2-7	CASSGSIWQGTYEQYF	TGTGCCAGCAGTGGTTCTATATGGCAGGGTACCTACGAGCAGTACTTC
12	NA	NA	TRBV10-3	TRBJ2-7	CAISESTGEQYF	TGTGCCATCAGTGAGTCGACGGGTGAGCAGTACTTC
14	NA	NA	TRBV14	TRBJ2-5	CASSQGGRVETQYF	TGTGCCAGCAGCCAAGGGGGCAGGGTGGAGACCCAGTACTTC
16	TRBD2	NA	TRBV25-1	TRBJ2-3	CASSEWAGGGTDTQYF	TGTGCCAGCAGTGAATGGGCGGGAGGGGGGACAGATACGCAGTATTTT
15	NA	NA	TRBV27	TRBJ1-4	CASSFQQGVGEKLFF	TGTGCCAGCAGTTTTCAGCAGGGCGTGGGCGAAAAACTGTTTTTT